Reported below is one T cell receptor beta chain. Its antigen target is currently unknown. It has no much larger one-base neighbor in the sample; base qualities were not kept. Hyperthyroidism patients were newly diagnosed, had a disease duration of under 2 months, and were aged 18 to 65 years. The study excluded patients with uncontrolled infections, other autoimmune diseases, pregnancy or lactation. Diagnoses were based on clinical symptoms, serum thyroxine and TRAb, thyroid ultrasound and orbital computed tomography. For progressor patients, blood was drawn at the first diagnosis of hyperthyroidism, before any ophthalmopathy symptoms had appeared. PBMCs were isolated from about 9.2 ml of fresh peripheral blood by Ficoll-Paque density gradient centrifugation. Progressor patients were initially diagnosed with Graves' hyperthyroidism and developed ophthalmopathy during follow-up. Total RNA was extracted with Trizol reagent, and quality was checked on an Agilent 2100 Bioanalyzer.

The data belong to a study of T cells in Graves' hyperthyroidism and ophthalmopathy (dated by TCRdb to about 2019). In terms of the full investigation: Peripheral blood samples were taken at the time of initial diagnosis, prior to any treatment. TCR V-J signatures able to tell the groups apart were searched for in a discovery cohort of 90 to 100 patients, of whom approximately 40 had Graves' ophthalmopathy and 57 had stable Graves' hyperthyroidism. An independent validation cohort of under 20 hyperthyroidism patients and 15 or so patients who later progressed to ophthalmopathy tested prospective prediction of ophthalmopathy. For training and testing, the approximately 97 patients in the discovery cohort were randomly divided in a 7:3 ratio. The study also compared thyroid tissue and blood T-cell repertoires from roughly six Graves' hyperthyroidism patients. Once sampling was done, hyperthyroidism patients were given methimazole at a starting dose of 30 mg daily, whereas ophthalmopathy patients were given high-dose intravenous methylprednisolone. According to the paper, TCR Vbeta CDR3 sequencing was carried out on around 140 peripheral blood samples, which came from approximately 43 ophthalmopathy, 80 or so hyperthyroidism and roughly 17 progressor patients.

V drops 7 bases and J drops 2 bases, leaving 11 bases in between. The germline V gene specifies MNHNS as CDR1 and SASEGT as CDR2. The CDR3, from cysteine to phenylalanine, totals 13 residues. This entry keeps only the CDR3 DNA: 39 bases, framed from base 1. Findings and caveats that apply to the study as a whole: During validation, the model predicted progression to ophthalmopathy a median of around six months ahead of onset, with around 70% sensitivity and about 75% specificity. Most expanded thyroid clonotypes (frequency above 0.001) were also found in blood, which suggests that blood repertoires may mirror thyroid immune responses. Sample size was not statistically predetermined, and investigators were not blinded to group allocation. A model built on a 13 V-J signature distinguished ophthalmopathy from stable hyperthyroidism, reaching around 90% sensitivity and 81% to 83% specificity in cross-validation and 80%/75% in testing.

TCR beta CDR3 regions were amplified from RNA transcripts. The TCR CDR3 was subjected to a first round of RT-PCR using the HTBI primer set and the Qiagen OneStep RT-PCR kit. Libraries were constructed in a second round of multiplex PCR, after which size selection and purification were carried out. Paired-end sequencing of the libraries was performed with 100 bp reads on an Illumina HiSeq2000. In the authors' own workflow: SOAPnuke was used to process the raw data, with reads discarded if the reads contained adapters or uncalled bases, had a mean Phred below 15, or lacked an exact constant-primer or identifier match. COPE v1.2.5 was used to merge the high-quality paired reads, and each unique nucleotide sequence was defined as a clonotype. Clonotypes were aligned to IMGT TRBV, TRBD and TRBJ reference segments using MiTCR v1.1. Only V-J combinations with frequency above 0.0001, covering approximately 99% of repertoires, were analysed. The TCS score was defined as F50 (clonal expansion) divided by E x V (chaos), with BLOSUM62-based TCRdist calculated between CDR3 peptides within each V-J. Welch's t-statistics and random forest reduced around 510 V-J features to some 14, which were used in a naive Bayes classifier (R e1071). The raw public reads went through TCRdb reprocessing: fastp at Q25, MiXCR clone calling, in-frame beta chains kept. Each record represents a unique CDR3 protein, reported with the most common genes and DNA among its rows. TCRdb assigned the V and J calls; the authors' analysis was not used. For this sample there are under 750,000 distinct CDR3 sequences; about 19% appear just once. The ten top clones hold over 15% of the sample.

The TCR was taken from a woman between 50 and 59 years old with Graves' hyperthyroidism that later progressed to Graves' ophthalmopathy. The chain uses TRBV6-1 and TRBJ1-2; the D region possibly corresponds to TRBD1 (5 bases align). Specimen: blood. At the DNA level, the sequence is TGTGCCAGCATGGTAGGGACGAACTATGGCTACACCTTC. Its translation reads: CASMVGTNYGYTF.